This T cell receptor beta chain was observed in a study of T-cell memory formation after mild COVID-19 (dated by TCRdb to the early 2020s). The study in broad terms: Most TCR sequence clusters were specific to one of the two donors. T-cell clones expanding and contracting after mild COVID-19 in a couple of donors were tracked by longitudinal TCRalpha and TCRbeta repertoire sequencing. The cohort was made up of two young adult volunteers, one female and one male, who were previously healthy.

V loses 0 bases, J loses 2 bases, and the germline ends lie 11 bases apart. The CDR3 sequence holds 16 residues, the cysteine and phenylalanine included. Kept here is only the CDR3 DNA, which spans 48 bases and is read in frame from base 1. The germline V gene yields SGHRS for CDR1 and YFSETQ for CDR2. The run used an Illumina NovaSeq 6000. Using 5'RACE with constant-segment primers, TCRalpha and TCRbeta cDNA libraries were constructed, with sample barcodes and unique molecular identifiers added in the process. Trizol reagent was used to extract RNA from every sample. Library amplification was performed in two PCR steps, and a second sample barcode and Illumina TruSeq adapters were introduced in the second step. The libraries were sequenced on an Illumina NovaSeq using 2 x 150 bp paired-end reads. As for the original processing: Reads were demultiplexed and collapsed into UMI-guided consensus sequences with migec v1.2.7. Using mixcr v2.1.11, UMI consensuses were aligned to TRA and TRB V and J templates and then assembled into clonotypes. Expanded or contracted clonotypes were those called significant by both edgeR and NoisET, with noise models trained on biological replicates. For edgeR calls, a false discovery rate-adjusted p below 0.01 and a log2 fold-change threshold of 1 were applied. PCA with hierarchical clustering of max-normalized trajectories of the 1000 most abundant clonotypes was used as exploratory dynamics analysis. Separately sequenced CD4+ and CD8+ repertoires were used to assign a CD4 or CD8 phenotype to each responding clone. In TCRdb, the public reads were trimmed at Q25 with fastp and aligned with MiXCR, with productive beta chains retained. Rows are combined by CDR3 protein, so each entry shows the most common genes and DNA. Clone size and V and J calls follow TCRdb, not the original study. Within this sample are about 260,000 distinct CDR3 sequences, with approximately 8% of them counted one time only. The ten largest account for 20% to 25% of the sample.

This clonotype was seen at least ten times. The target of this receptor is not known. Per-nucleotide qualities are absent, and no much larger clonotype sits a single base away. Ficoll-Paque density gradient centrifugation was the method used to isolate PBMCs. Results the study describes overall, beyond this receptor: Clones contracting from day 15 to 85 had balanced CD4/CD8 phenotypes, while a second wave expanding from day 15 to 37 was biased towards CD4+. The study covered only a couple of mild cases, and larger cohorts including severe cases with pre-infection samples were considered necessary. The second-wave clones that peaked on day 37 were not confirmed to be SARS-CoV-2 specific. Contracting CD4+ clones were found mainly in CM and EM memory subsets, while CD8+ clones were enriched in EMRA. Some responding clones were detected in pre-infection memory, suggesting pre-existing cross-reactive memory T cells joined the SARS-CoV-2 response.

Input material: PBMCs or a T cell subset sorted from them (not recorded which). The sequence joins TRBV5-1 to TRBJ2-2; the D region possibly corresponds to TRBD1 (5 bases align). This TCR came from a man aged 18-30 years who had mild COVID-19 (a few samples of this study predate the infection). The sample titles of this study are shuffled in the database, so cell type and time point are left out; the donor was told from shared clones. For the CDR3, the sequence is CASSLEQGYNTGELFF. The bases read TGCGCCAGCAGCTTGGAGCAGGGCTATAACACCGGGGAGCTGTTTTTT.